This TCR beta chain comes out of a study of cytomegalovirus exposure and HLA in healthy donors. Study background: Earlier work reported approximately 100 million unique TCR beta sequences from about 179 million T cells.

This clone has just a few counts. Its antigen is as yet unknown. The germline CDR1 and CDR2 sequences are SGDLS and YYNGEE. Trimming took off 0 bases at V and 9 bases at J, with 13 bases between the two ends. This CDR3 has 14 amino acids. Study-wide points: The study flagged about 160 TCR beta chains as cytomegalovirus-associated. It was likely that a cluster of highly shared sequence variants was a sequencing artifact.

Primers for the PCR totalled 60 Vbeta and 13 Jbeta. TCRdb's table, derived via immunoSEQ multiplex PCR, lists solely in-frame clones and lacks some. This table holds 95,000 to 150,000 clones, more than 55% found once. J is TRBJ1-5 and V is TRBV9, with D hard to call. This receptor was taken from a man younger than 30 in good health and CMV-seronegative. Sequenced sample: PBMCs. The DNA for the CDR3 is TGTGCCAGCAGCGTAGGGGCAGAACGGCGGCCCCAGCATTTT. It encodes CASSVGAERRPQHF.